The present T cell receptor (beta chain) was sequenced within a study of T cell repertoires in cytomegalovirus infection. As for the study in general: Public TCR beta signatures provided an indication of both CMV infection and a matching HLA type.

Germline V CDR1 and CDR2: DFQATT, SNEGSKA (reference sequence). Trimming left V 6 bases short and J 0 bases short, with 6 bases between. This CDR3 has 13 amino acids. The sample holds a few counts of this clonotype. The antigen is unknown. From the reads, TCRdb called clonotypes with MiXCR, one entry per CDR3 protein. This table holds about 490,000 distinct CDR3 sequences, around 11% found once. General observations from the study: Identification of carriers of CMV plus the relevant HLA was performed using cumulative public TCR beta family frequency.

The receptor's source is a human donor in good health (CMV status not recorded). Some clones in this sample may be carry-over from other donors' samples. The sequenced sample was PBMCs. The V call is TRBV20-1, the J call TRBJ1-6; the D is unclear. The CDR3 nucleotides read TGCAGTGCGCGCCCCTCCTATAATTCACCCCTCCACTTT. Translation: CSARPSYNSPLHF.